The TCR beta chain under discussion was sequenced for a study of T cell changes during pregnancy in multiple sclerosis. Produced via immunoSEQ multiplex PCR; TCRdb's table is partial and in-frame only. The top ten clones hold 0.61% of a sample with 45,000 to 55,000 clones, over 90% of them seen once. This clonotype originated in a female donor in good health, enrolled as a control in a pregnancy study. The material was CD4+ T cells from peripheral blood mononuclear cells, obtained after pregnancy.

CDR3: CASSDRVIAGELFF. The CDR3 coding sequence is TGTGCCAGCAGTGACAGGGTAATCGCCGGGGAGCTGTTTTTT. V is TRBV6-6 and J is TRBJ2-2; 7 bases map to TRBD1. The V and J ends lost 5 bases and 6 bases, in that order; junction bases with no gene match: 6. Germline values: CDR1 MNHNY, CDR2 SVGAGI (reference sequence). CDR3 length: 14 amino acids.